This passage covers 8 T cell receptor beta chains from one sample sequenced in a study of shared clonotypes between healthy human individuals. Method: immunoSEQ multiplex PCR; TCRdb's copy keeps in-frame clones and lacks some. The sample consists of over a million clones, 98% of them appearing once. Sequences were obtained from naive CD4+ T cells sorted from blood. The subset is: CD45RA+ positively selected. These receptor sequences come from a man aged 25 to 40 in good health.

V gene TRBV11-3 combines with J gene TRBJ1-1; D not certain. The length of the CDR3 is 13 residues. Germline CDR1 and CDR2: SGHNT and YENEEA. Deletions cut 3 bases from V and 1 base from J, with 6 bases between. The CDR3, as DNA: TGTGCCAGCAGCTTTAGGAGGAACACTGAAGCTTTCTTT. It yields the protein CASSFRRNTEAFF. Full variable domain (outside the CDR3, taken from reference TRBV11-3 and TRBJ1-1): EAGVVQSPRYKIIEKKQPVAFWCNPISGHNTLYWYLQNLGQGPELLIRYENEEAVDDSQLPKDRFSAERLKGVDSTLKIQPAELGDSAVYLCASSFRRNTEAFFGQGTRLTVV.

The chain is built from TRBV6-1 and TRBJ1-1; the D is unclear. V shed 7 bases and J shed 5 bases, with 14 bases lying between them. Germline CDR1 and CDR2: MNHNS and SASEGT. The CDR3 is made up of 13 amino acids. The CDR3 sequence: CASTLVGRTEAFF. CDR3 sequence (DNA): TGTGCCAGCACCCTGGTAGGGAGAACTGAAGCTTTCTTT.

This chain links TRBV5-5 with TRBJ2-7; 7 positions agree with TRBD1. Germline assignment: CDR1 SGHKS and CDR2 YYEKEE (reference sequence). The length of the CDR3 is 14 residues. The J segment lost 6 bases and the V segment lost 5 bases, leaving 11 bases of the junction unmatched. Written as DNA, the CDR3 is TGTGCCAGCAGGTCCTTAACAGGGGATTTCGAGCAGTACTTC. Protein: CASRSLTGDFEQYF. The whole variable domain, filled in from reference TRBV5-5 and TRBJ2-7, reads DAGVTQSPTHLIKTRGQQVTLRCSPISGHKSVSWYQQVLGQGPQFIFQYYEKEERGRGNFPDRFSARQFPNYSSELNVNALLLGDSALYLCASRSLTGDFEQYFGPGTRLTVT.

V gene TRBV25-1 combines with J gene TRBJ2-3; TRBD2 matches 11 bases. There are 17 residues in the CDR3. V was clipped by 1 base and J by 4 bases; unmatched bases: 7. Germline V gene sequence: CDR1 MGHDK, CDR2 SYGVNS. The CDR3, as DNA: TGTGCCAGCAGTGAATTTCCTAGCGGGAGGTTGGCAGATACGCAGTATTTT. Protein sequence: CASSEFPSGRLADTQYF. Filled out from reference TRBV25-1 and TRBJ2-3, the complete variable domain reads EADIYQTPRYLVIGTGKKITLECSQTMGHDKMYWYQQDPGMELHLIHYSYGVNSTEKGDLSSESTVSRIRTEHFPLTLESARPSHTSQYLCASSEFPSGRLADTQYFGPGTRLTVL.

The chain uses TRBV2 and TRBJ2-5; D is uncertain. The germline V gene has CDR1 SNHLY and CDR2 FYNNEI. The CDR3 runs to 13 residues. Deletions cut 4 bases from V and 2 bases from J, with 8 bases between. The CDR3 sequence: CASSVEQQETQYF. CDR3 sequence (DNA): TGTGCCAGCAGTGTCGAACAGCAAGAGACCCAGTACTTC.

The chain employs TRBV10-3 and TRBJ2-3, with 13 bases fitting TRBD2. Germline V gene data show CDR1 as ENHRY and CDR2 as SYGVKD. Trimming cost V 9 bases and J 5 bases; bases outside gene matches: 8. This CDR3 region has 15 residues. CDR3 protein: CAIGTSGISVDTQYF. The DNA of the CDR3 is TGTGCCATTGGGACTAGCGGGATATCGGTAGATACGCAGTATTTT.

The genes are TRBV28 and TRBJ2-5; D possibly corresponds to TRBD2 (6 bases). CDR1 and CDR2 from the germline V gene are MDHEN and SYDVKM. V was pared by 8 bases and J by 5 bases, with 21 bases between. This CDR3 region has 15 residues. The CDR3 DNA follows: TGTGCCAGCGTCCGTCAGCGGGCGATGCTGGAGACCCAGTACTTC. It is translated as CASVRQRAMLETQYF.

This chain uses TRBV18 with TRBJ1-1, with a tentative D call TRBD1 (6 bases). Between the trimmed V and J ends, which lost 6 bases and 9 bases, there was a span of 14 bases. Germline V gives CDR1 KGHSH, CDR2 LQKENI. The CDR3 consists of 12 residues. CDR3 protein: CASSRTEGQAFF. CDR3 coding DNA: TGTGCCAGCTCCCGGACAGAAGGACAAGCTTTCTTT.